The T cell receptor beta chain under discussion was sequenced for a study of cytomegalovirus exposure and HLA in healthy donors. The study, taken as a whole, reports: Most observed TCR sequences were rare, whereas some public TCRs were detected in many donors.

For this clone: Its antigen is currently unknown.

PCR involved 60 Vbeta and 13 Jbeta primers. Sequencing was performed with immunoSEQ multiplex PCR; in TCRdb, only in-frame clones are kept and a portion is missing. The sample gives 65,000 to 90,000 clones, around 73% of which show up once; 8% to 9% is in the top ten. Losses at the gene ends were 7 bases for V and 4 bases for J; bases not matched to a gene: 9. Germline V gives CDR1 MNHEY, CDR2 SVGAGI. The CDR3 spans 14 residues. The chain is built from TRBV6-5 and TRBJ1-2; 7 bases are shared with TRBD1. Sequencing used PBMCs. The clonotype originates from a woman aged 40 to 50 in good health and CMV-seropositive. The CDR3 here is CASTSTGQRYGYTF. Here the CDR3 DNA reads TGTGCCAGCACCTCGACAGGGCAACGCTATGGCTACACCTTC.